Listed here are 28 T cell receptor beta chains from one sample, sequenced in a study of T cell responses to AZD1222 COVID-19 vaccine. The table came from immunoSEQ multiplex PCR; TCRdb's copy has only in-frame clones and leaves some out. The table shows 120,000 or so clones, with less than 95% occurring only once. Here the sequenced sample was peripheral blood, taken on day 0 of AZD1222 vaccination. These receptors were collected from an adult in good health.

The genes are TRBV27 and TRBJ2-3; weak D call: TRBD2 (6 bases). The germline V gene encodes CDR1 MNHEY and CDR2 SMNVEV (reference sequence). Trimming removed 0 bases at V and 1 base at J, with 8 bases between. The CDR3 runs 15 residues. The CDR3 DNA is TGTGCCAGCAGTTTATCGACGGGAGGCACAGATACGCAGTATTTT. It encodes CASSLSTGGTDTQYF.

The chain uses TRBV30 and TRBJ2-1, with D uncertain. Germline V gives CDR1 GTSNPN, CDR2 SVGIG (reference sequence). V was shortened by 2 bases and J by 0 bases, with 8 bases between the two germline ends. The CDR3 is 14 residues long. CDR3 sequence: CAWSKGSSYNEQFF. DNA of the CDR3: TGTGCCTGGAGTAAGGGAAGCTCCTACAATGAGCAGTTCTTC.

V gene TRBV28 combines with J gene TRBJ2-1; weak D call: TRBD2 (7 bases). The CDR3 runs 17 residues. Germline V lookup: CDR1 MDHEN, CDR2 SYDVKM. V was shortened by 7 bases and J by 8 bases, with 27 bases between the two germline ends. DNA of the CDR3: TGTGCCAGCAATTCACCTCTGGCGGGGGCGGTGGTCGATGAGCAGTTCTTC. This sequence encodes CASNSPLAGAVVDEQFF.

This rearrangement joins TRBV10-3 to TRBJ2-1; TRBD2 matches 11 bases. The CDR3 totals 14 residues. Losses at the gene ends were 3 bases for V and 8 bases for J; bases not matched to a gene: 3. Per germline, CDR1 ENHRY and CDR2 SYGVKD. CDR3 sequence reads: CAISDSLAGDEQFF. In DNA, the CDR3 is TGTGCCATCAGTGACTCACTAGCGGGAGATGAGCAGTTCTTC.

The CDR3 spells CASSDGSTGELFF. The CDR3 region has the DNA TGTGCCAGCAGTGACGGGAGCACCGGGGAGCTGTTTTTT. This rearrangement joins TRBV6-4 to TRBJ2-2; TRBD2 might be the D (5 bases). Looked up from germline, CDR1 is MRHNA and CDR2 is SNTAGT. The CDR3 length is 13 residues. Trimming removed 2 bases at V and 4 bases at J, with 5 bases between.

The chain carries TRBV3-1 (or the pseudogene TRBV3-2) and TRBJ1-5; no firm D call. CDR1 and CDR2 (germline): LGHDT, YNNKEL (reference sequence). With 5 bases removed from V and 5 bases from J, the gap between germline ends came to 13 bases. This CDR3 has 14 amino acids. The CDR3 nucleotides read TGTGCCAGCAGCTTTGACACATTCCATCAGCCCCAGCATTTT. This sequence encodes CASSFDTFHQPQHF.

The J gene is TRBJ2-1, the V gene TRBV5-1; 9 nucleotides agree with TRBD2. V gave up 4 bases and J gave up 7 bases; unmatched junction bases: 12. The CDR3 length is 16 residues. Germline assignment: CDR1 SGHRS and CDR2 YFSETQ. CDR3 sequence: CASSPLSSGRSNEQFF. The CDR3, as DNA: TGCGCCAGCAGCCCCCTCTCCAGCGGGAGGTCGAATGAGCAGTTCTTC.

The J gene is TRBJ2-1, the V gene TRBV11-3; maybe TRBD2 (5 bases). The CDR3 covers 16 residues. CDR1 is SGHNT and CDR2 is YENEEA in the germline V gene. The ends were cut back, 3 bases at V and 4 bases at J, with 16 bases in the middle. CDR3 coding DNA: TGTGCCAGCAGCTTGGCGGGCGGTCTACCATACAATGAGCAGTTCTTC. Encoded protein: CASSLAGGLPYNEQFF. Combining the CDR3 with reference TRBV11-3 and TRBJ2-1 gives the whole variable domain EAGVVQSPRYKIIEKKQPVAFWCNPISGHNTLYWYLQNLGQGPELLIRYENEEAVDDSQLPKDRFSAERLKGVDSTLKIQPAELGDSAVYLCASSLAGGLPYNEQFFGPGTRLTVL.

The CDR3 here is CASSVAAGGSYEQYF. The CDR3, as DNA: TGTGCCAGCAGCGTAGCTGCAGGGGGTTCCTACGAGCAGTACTTC. The gene calls are TRBV9 and TRBJ2-7; TRBD1 aligns across 7 bases. Looked up from germline, CDR1 is SGDLS and CDR2 is YYNGEE. The CDR3 sequence is 15 residues long. The trim removed 0 bases at V and 1 base at J, leaving 4 bases unmatched.

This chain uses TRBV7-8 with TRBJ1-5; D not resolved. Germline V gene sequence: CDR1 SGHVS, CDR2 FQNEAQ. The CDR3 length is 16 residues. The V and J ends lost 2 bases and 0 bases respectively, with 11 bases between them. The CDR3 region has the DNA TGTGCCAGCAGCTTATCGCTTCCATATAGCAATCAGCCCCAGCATTTT. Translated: CASSLSLPYSNQPQHF. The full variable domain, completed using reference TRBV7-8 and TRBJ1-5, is GAGVSQSPRYKVAKRGQDVALRCDPISGHVSLFWYQQALGQGPEFLTYFQNEAQLDKSGLPSDRFFAERPEGSVSTLKIQRTQQEDSAVYLCASSLSLPYSNQPQHFGDGTRLSIL.

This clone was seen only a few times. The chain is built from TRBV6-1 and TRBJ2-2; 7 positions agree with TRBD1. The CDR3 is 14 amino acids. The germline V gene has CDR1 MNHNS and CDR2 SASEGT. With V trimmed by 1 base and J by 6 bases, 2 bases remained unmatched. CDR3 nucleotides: TGTGCCAGCAGTGAAGGACAGGGAGCCGGGGAGCTGTTTTTT. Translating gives CASSEGQGAGELFF.

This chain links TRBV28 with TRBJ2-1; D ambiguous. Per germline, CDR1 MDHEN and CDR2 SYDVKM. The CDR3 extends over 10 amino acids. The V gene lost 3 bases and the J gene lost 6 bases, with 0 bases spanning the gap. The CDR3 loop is CASSFNEQFF. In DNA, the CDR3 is TGTGCCAGCAGTTTCAATGAGCAGTTCTTC. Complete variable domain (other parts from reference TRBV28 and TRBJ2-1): DVKVTQSSRYLVKRTGEKVFLECVQDMDHENMFWYRQDPGLGLRLIYFSYDVKMKEKGDIPEGYSVSREKKERFSLILESASTNQTSMYLCASSFNEQFFGPGTRLTVL.

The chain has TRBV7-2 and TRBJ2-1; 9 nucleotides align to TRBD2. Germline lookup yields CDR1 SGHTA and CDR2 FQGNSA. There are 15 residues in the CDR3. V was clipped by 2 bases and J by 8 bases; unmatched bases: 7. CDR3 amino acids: CASSLSSGSYDEQFF. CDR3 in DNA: TGTGCCAGCAGCTTAAGTAGCGGGAGTTACGATGAGCAGTTCTTC.

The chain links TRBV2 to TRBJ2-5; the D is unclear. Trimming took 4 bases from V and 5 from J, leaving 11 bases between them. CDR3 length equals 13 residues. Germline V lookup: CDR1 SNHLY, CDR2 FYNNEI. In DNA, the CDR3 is TGTGCCAGCAGTGTCGACCTCGAGGAGACCCAGTACTTC. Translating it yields CASSVDLEETQYF.

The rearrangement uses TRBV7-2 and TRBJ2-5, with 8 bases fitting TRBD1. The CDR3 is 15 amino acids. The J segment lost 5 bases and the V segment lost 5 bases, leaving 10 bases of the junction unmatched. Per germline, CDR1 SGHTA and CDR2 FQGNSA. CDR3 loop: CASSDRDRLGETQYF. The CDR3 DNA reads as TGTGCCAGCAGCGACAGGGACAGGCTGGGGGAGACCCAGTACTTC.

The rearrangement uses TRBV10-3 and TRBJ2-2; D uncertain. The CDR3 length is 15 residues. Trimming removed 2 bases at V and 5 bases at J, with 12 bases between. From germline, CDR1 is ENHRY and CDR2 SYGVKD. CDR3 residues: CAISETGPRTGELFF. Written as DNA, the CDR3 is TGTGCCATCAGTGAGACCGGGCCTCGGACCGGGGAGCTGTTTTTT.

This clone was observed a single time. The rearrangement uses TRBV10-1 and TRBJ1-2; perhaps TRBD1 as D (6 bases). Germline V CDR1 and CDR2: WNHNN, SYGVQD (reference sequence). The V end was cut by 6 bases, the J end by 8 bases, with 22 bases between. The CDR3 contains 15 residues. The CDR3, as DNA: TGCGCCAGCAGCCCGAACAGAGGGGGAGGAGACGGCTACACCTTC. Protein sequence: CASSPNRGGGDGYTF.

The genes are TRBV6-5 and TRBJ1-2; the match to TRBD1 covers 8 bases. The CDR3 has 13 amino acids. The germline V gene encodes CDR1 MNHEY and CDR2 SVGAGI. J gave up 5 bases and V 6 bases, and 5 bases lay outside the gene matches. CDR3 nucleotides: TGTGCCAGCAGGGACAGGGATAAGTATGGCTACACCTTC. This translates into CASRDRDKYGYTF.

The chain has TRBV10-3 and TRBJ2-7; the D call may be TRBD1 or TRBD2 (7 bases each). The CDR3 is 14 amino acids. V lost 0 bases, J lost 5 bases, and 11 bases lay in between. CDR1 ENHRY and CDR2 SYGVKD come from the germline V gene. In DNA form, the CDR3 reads TGTGCCATCAGTGAGTCGGGAGGGGGCGACGAGCAGTACTTC. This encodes CAISESGGGDEQYF.

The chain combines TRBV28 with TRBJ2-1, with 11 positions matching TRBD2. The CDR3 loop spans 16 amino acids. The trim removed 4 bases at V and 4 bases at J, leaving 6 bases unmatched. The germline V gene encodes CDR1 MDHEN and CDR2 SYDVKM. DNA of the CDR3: TGTGCCAGCAGTTCTTATAGCGGGAGGGGGTACAATGAGCAGTTCTTC. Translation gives CASSSYSGRGYNEQFF.

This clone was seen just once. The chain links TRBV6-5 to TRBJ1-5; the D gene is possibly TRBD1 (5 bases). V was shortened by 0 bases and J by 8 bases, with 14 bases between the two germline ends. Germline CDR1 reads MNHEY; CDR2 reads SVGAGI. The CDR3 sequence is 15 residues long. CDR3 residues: CASSYSNQGAEPQHF. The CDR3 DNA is TGTGCCAGCAGTTACTCGAATCAGGGCGCGGAGCCCCAGCATTTT.

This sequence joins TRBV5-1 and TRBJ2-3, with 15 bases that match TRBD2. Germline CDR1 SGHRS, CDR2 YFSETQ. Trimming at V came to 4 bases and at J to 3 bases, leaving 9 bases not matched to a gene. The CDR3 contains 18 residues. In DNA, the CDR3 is TGCGCCAGCAGCCCCCGGACTAGCGGGAGGGCATGGACAGATACGCAGTATTTT. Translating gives CASSPRTSGRAWTDTQYF.

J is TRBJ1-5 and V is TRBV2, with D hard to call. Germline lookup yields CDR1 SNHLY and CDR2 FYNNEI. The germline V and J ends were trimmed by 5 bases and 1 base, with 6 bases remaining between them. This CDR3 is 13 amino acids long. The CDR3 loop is CASSQQSNQPQHF. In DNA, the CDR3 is TGTGCCAGCAGTCAACAGAGCAATCAGCCCCAGCATTTT.

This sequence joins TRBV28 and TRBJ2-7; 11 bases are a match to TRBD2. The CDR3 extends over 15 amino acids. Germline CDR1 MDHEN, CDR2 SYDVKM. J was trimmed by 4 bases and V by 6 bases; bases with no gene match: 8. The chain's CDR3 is CASRVLAGGLYEQYF. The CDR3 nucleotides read TGTGCCAGCAGGGTTCTAGCGGGAGGCTTATACGAGCAGTACTTC.

CDR3 protein: CASSSTYEQYF. The DNA for the CDR3 is TGTGCCAGCAGTTCTACCTACGAGCAGTACTTC. The J gene is TRBJ2-7, the V gene TRBV12-3 or TRBV12-4; no clear D gene. The length of the CDR3 is 11 residues. Trimming pared 4 bases from V and 2 bases from J, leaving 3 bases between.

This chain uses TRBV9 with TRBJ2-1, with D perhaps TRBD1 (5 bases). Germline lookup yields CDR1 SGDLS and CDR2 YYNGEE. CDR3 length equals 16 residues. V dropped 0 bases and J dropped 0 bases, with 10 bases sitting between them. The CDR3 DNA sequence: TGTGCCAGCAGCGTAGTAGAGGACAACTCCTACAATGAGCAGTTCTTC. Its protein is CASSVVEDNSYNEQFF.

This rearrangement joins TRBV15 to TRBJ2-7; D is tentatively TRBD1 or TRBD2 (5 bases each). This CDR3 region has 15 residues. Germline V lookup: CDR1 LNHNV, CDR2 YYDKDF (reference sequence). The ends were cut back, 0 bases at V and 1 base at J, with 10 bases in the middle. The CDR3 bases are TGTGCCACCAGCAGAGATGGGGGTCGGTCCTACGAGCAGTACTTC. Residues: CATSRDGGRSYEQYF. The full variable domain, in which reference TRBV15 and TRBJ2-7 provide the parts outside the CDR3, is DAMVIQNPRYQVTQFGKPVTLSCSQTLNHNVMYWYQQKSSQAPKLLFHYYDKDFNNEADTPDNFQSRRPNTSFCFLDIRSPGLGDTAMYLCATSRDGGRSYEQYFGPGTRLTVT.

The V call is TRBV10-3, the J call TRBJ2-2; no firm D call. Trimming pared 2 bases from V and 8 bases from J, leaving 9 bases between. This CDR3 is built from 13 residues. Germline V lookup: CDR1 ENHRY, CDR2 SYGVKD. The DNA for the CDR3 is TGTGCCATCAGTGAGACCGCCCAGGGGGAGCTGTTTTTT. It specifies CAISETAQGELFF.